These 25 T cell receptor beta chains were sequenced from one sample in a study of T cell repertoires in cytomegalovirus infection. TCRdb redid the calling of the reads with MiXCR, one entry per CDR3 protein. The table lists roughly 500,000 distinct CDR3 sequences, 11% of them singletons. The material sequenced was PBMCs. The source is a human donor in good health (CMV status not recorded). Some clones in this sample may be carry-over from other donors' samples.

This rearrangement joins TRBV28 to TRBJ2-3, with D possibly TRBD2 on 6 matching bases. Germline V gives CDR1 MDHEN, CDR2 SYDVKM. This CDR3 is 16 amino acids long. V was cut by 4 bases and J by 2 bases, with 16 bases left in between. The CDR3 protein is CASSSPLREYTDTQYF. CDR3 nucleotides: TGTGCCAGCAGTTCCCCCCTCCGGGAGTACACAGATACGCAGTATTTT.

This clonotype was found many times. The chain joins TRBV7-8 to TRBJ2-2, with D tentatively TRBD1 (6 bases). The germline V gene encodes CDR1 SGHVS and CDR2 FQNEAQ. CDR3 length equals 16 residues. The V gene lost 5 bases and the J gene lost 0 bases, with 13 bases spanning the gap. The CDR3, as DNA: TGTGCCAGCAGCCTCCGGACAGTTGCGAACACCGGGGAGCTGTTTTTT. This translates into CASSLRTVANTGELFF.

This clonotype came up many times. The chain links TRBV4-1 to TRBJ2-5; D possibly corresponds to TRBD2 (7 bases). V dropped 0 bases and J dropped 5 bases, with 13 bases sitting between them. This CDR3 has 15 residues. Germline loops: CDR1 MGHRA, CDR2 YSYEKL. The CDR3 loop reads CASSQDRGADETQYF. The DNA for the CDR3 is TGCGCCAGCAGCCAAGATCGGGGGGCCGACGAGACCCAGTACTTC.

This clonotype was seen repeatedly, ten times or more. V usage is TRBV12-3 or TRBV12-4 and J usage is TRBJ2-3, with D perhaps TRBD1 (5 bases). The CDR3 has 16 residues. V gave up 5 bases and J gave up 0 bases, with 15 bases separating them. CDR3 sequence reads: CASSPLRGGSTDTQYF. CDR3 in DNA: TGTGCCAGCAGTCCGCTAAGGGGCGGAAGCACAGATACGCAGTATTTT.

The chain has TRBV23-1 and TRBJ2-1; D may be TRBD1 (6 bases). TRBV23-1 is identified as an open reading frame with a role that is uncertain. V was shortened by 11 bases and J by 5 bases, with 10 bases between the two germline ends. This CDR3 spans 11 amino acids. Here the CDR3 reads CADDRNNEQFF. The CDR3, as DNA: TGCGCCGACGACAGGAACAATGAGCAGTTCTTC.

This clonotype was recorded at least ten times. This chain uses TRBV10-3 with TRBJ1-5; tentatively, D is TRBD1 (5 bases). The CDR3 loop spans 15 amino acids. The germline V and J ends were trimmed by 2 bases and 6 bases, with 14 bases remaining between them. Germline assignment: CDR1 ENHRY and CDR2 SYGVKD. This chain's CDR3 is CAISERDGGSQPQHF. In DNA form, the CDR3 reads TGTGCCATCAGTGAGAGGGACGGAGGGAGTCAGCCCCAGCATTTT.

Concerning this clonotype: A much larger clone sits a single nucleotide away, making a read error possible. The CDR3 carries no conserved terminal phenylalanine or tryptophan, so it likely arises from a read error. The chain uses TRBV7-9 and TRBJ2-2, with a possible D match to TRBD2 (6 bases). The germline CDR1 and CDR2 sequences are SEHNR and FQNEAQ (reference sequence). V was trimmed by 6 bases and J by 4 bases, leaving 15 bases between them. This CDR3 region has 15 residues. CDR3 amino acids: CASRDYSTITGELFV. The CDR3 bases are TGTGCCAGCAGGGACTACTCAACCATCACCGGGGAGCTGTTTGTT.

The chain has TRBV30 and TRBJ2-2; the D gene is possibly TRBD2 (5 bases). Germline assignment: CDR1 GTSNPN and CDR2 SVGIG (reference sequence). The CDR3 is 14 residues long. Trimming cost V 3 bases and J 0 bases, with 8 bases left between them. The CDR3 nucleotides read TGTGCCTGGAGGGCGGGCCCGAACACCGGGGAGCTGTTTTTT. It encodes CAWRAGPNTGELFF.

Many counts were recorded for this clonotype. The J gene is TRBJ2-1, the V gene TRBV12-3 or TRBV12-4; maybe TRBD2 (6 bases). Trimming left V 7 bases short and J 4 bases short, with 17 bases between. This CDR3 is 15 amino acids long. CDR3 in amino acids: CASTRLGSGYNEQFF. CDR3 in DNA: TGTGCCAGCACCCGTCTAGGGAGCGGGTACAATGAGCAGTTCTTC.

Many counts were recorded for this clonotype. Mismatch with germline at one junction end may stem from a read error. The rearrangement joins TRBV5-1 to TRBJ1-1; D gene uncertain. Germline lookup yields CDR1 SGHRS and CDR2 YFSETQ. This CDR3 is 11 amino acids long. The CDR3 is CASSLGREAFF. DNA for the CDR3: TGTGCCAGCAGTTTAGGGCGGGAAGCTTTCTTT.

This clonotype was observed at least ten times. The chain uses TRBV20-1 and TRBJ1-1; D uncertain. V lost 6 bases and J 7 bases, leaving 9 bases between the germline ends. CDR1 and CDR2 (germline): DFQATT, SNEGSKA (reference sequence). The CDR3 has 10 amino acids. CDR3 sequence (DNA): TGCAGTGCGATGGACTATGAAGCTTTCTTT. As protein: CSAMDYEAFF.

This clonotype occurred many times. This sequence joins TRBV7-9 and TRBJ2-1; perhaps TRBD1 as D (5 bases). The germline V gene encodes CDR1 SEHNR and CDR2 FQNEAQ (reference sequence). V was clipped by 5 bases and J by 2 bases, with 13 bases between them. The CDR3 runs to 15 residues. CDR3 DNA sequence: TGTGCCAGCAGCGTGGATAGGGGAACCTACAATGAGCAGTTCTTC. This encodes CASSVDRGTYNEQFF.

In this sample, this clonotype turned up many times. The chain recombines TRBV14 with TRBJ2-2, with TRBD1 matching 8 bases. This CDR3 has 16 amino acids. V gave up 3 bases and J gave up 4 bases; unmatched junction bases: 7. Germline CDR1 and CDR2: SGHDN and FVKESK. CDR3 DNA: TGTGCCAGCAGCCATCTACTCACAGGGGGCACCGGGGAGCTGTTTTTT. This gives the protein CASSHLLTGGTGELFF.

This clonotype was counted only a few times. The chain has TRBV20-1 and TRBJ2-7; maybe TRBD2 (6 bases). Deletions cut 0 bases from V and 1 base from J, with 13 bases between. The CDR3 sequence is 15 residues long. CDR1 DFQATT and CDR2 SNEGSKA come from the germline V gene (reference sequence). The CDR3: CSARDRREPSYEQYF. CDR3 coding DNA: TGCAGTGCTAGAGATCGGAGGGAGCCTTCCTACGAGCAGTACTTC.

This clonotype has a count of ten or more. V usage is TRBV7-3 and J usage is TRBJ2-2; D perhaps matches TRBD1 (7 bases). V dropped 5 bases and J dropped 1 base, with 14 bases sitting between them. Germline V gene sequence: CDR1 SGHTA, CDR2 FQGTGA. This CDR3 is built from 16 residues. CDR3 sequence (DNA): TGTGCCAGCAGCGCACGACAGGGAGGGAACACCGGGGAGCTGTTTTTT. Amino acids: CASSARQGGNTGELFF.

This clonotype was counted many times. The chain has TRBV2 and TRBJ2-7; tentative D call: TRBD2 (6 bases). Germline-derived CDR1 and CDR2 are SNHLY and FYNNEI. The CDR3 is made up of 12 amino acids. Trimming shortened V by 10 bases and J by 7 bases, and 17 bases separated the two germline ends. CDR3 sequence: CATVGGAVEQYF. In DNA form, the CDR3 reads TGTGCCACTGTTGGAGGGGCTGTAGAGCAGTACTTC.

V gene TRBV6-8 combines with J gene TRBJ2-7; D is unresolved. CDR3 size: 11 residues. Germline lookup yields CDR1 MNHGY and CDR2 SAAAGT. V was cut by 2 bases and J by 13 bases, with 12 bases left in between. The DNA for the CDR3 is TGTGCCAGCAGTTACGGAGACCTGCGATACTTC. Protein: CASSYGDLRYF.

This clonotype was counted many times. V gene TRBV12-3 or TRBV12-4 combines with J gene TRBJ1-1; maybe TRBD1 (6 bases). V was cut by 5 bases and J by 2 bases, with 15 bases left in between. CDR3 size: 15 residues. The DNA for the CDR3 is TGTGCCAGCAGTGTCATGGGACAAAAAAACACTGAAGCTTTCTTT. Protein: CASSVMGQKNTEAFF.

This clonotype was counted at least ten times. This chain connects TRBV11-2 to TRBJ2-5; no clear D. CDR3 size: 15 residues. V dropped 5 bases and J dropped 6 bases, with 19 bases sitting between them. CDR1 SGHAT and CDR2 FQNNGV come from the germline V gene. The CDR3, as DNA: TGTGCCAGCAGCCCAGAGCAATGGAACCCAAAGACCCAGTACTTC. The encoded protein is CASSPEQWNPKTQYF.

J is TRBJ2-3 and V is TRBV24-1; TRBD1 matches at 9 bases. CDR1 is KGHDR and CDR2 is SFDVKD in the germline V gene. Trimming removed 4 bases from V and 4 bases from J; junction bases left unmatched: 8. The CDR3 length is 16 residues. This chain's CDR3 is CATSDPGQGNADTQYF. CDR3 DNA sequence: TGTGCCACCAGTGACCCAGGACAGGGGAATGCAGATACGCAGTATTTT.

This clonotype was counted ten times or more. This chain uses TRBV9 with TRBJ2-7, with 9 bases that match TRBD1. Germline lookup yields CDR1 SGDLS and CDR2 YYNGEE. J lost 5 bases, V lost 4 bases, and 10 bases had no gene match. The CDR3 length is 15 residues. Here the CDR3 DNA reads TGTGCCAGCAGCCTCGCCGGGACAGGGTACCACGAGCAGTACTTC. It encodes CASSLAGTGYHEQYF. Full variable domain (rest looked up from reference TRBV9 and TRBJ2-7): DSGVTQTPKHLITATGQRVTLRCSPRSGDLSVYWYQQSLDQGLQFLIQYYNGEERAKGNILERFSAQQFPDLHSELNLSSLELGDSALYFCASSLAGTGYHEQYFGPGTRLTVT.

This clonotype occurred many times. The rearrangement joins TRBV20-1 to TRBJ1-2; D is unresolved. The V end lost 4 bases, the J end lost 0 bases, and 12 bases lay between the germline ends. Germline values: CDR1 DFQATT, CDR2 SNEGSKA (reference sequence). The CDR3 is 14 residues long. The CDR3 bases are TGCAGTGCTACCACAGACCCTTCTAACTATGGCTACACCTTC. Translation: CSATTDPSNYGYTF.

At least ten counts were recorded for this clonotype. The V call is TRBV29-1, the J call TRBJ2-6, with 7 nucleotides matching TRBD1. Germline lookup yields CDR1 SQVTM and CDR2 ANQGSEA. This CDR3 is built from 17 residues. Losses at the gene ends were 0 bases for V and 3 bases for J; bases not matched to a gene: 8. The DNA for the CDR3 is TGCAGCGTTGAAGACCCCCGGGGACAGAGTGGGGCCAACGTCCTGACTTTC. This sequence encodes CSVEDPRGQSGANVLTF.

This clonotype was seen a few times. The chain is built from TRBV18 and TRBJ2-5; D is unclear. The CDR3 runs 14 residues. The germline V and J ends were trimmed by 4 bases and 0 bases, with 9 bases remaining between them. Germline V lookup: CDR1 KGHSH, CDR2 LQKENI. The CDR3 sequence is CASSLQLYQETQYF. The CDR3 region has the DNA TGTGCCAGCTCACTCCAGTTGTACCAAGAGACCCAGTACTTC.

This chain joins TRBV28 and TRBJ1-2; 7 nucleotides line up with TRBD1. V gave up 5 bases and J gave up 3 bases; unmatched junction bases: 18. The CDR3 spans 18 residues. Germline CDR1 and CDR2: MDHEN and SYDVKM. CDR3 residues: CASSPGPSDRLDHYGYTF. For the CDR3, the DNA is TGTGCCAGCAGTCCAGGCCCCTCGGACAGGTTAGACCACTATGGCTACACCTTC.